Sequencing of this T cell receptor (beta chain) was carried out in a study of human thymus T cells (dated by TCRdb to about 2020). For context, the study as a whole: The study described the TCR alpha and beta repertoires in under 10 infant thymus samples and a handful of matching peripheral blood samples. Donor ages ranging from 7 to 244 days were recorded, and 5 or 6 male and a couple of female infants were included in the cohort.

From the cysteine up to the phenylalanine, the CDR3 has a length of 14 residues. Just CDR3 DNA is preserved here, 42 bases in frame from base 1. Deletion took 2 bases off V and 6 bases off J, with a span of 13 bases between the germline ends. The germline V gene (reference sequence) specifies MNHEY as CDR1 and SMNVEV as CDR2. The research as a whole found: The related research reported highly overlapping thymic TCR repertoires among unrelated individuals. Usage of V and J gene segments appeared to be biased in both the thymic and the peripheral blood repertoires. On average, thymus samples gave about 750,000 unique TCRB clonotypes, whereas blood samples gave roughly 84,000.

Thymus tissue was collected as surgical resects that were removed during corrective cardiac surgery. In Finland, the donors were immunologically healthy infants who were having open corrective cardiac surgery for congenital heart defects. Thymocytes were released mechanically from tissue and stored at -70 °C as pellets of about 9-32 million cells. A QIAsymphony instrument was used to extract genomic DNA from the frozen cell pellets. For this clone: Its target antigen remains unknown. No base quality information exists; no much larger clone differs at one position.

Using the immunoSEQ multiplex PCR assay, the TCRB and TCRAD loci were amplified from a standardized quantity of quality-controlled genomic DNA. The amplicons covered the V(D)J region and were long enough to include the CDR3 and to identify the V and J genes. Through the commercial immunoSEQ service, the amplicons were sequenced on an Illumina platform. In the paper's pipeline: Primer bias and sequencing errors were corrected as previously described, and TCRAD and TCRB were defined on the basis of the IMGT database. Analysis of the repertoires was done with immunoSEQ Analyzer 3.0 and VDJTools and included basic statistics, V/J segment usage, diversity estimates, rarefaction and pairwise overlap. To estimate diversity, the Chao1, ChaoE, Efron-Thisted, Shannon and inverse Simpson indices were applied, and diversity was also estimated on datasets down-sampled to the smallest sample. For repertoire overlap, CDR3 nucleotide sequence, V gene and J gene had to match strictly, and clustering was done by Jaccard-based multidimensional scaling. What TCRdb holds here is the immuneACCESS table cut down to in-frame rearrangements. Part of the clones is not present; checked against another copy, under half of the missing clones reflect an unresolved V gene, and the others are unexplained. V, J and clone size reflect that table, while D and trimming were determined from the DNA. This sample has about 130,000 clones in its table, and around 95% of those were observed once. Jointly, the top ten make up under 0.025% of the sample.

In this chain, TRBV27 is recombined with TRBJ1-1; TRBD1 is a weak D gene call, 6 bases matching. The TCR comes from a boy under three years old with a congenital heart defect but otherwise immunologically healthy. The specimen sequenced was thymus tissue. The nucleotide sequence reads as follows: TGTGCCAGCAGTTTACAAAAAAGGACAGCTGAAGCTTTCTTT. This codes for CASSLQKRTAEAFF.